This T cell receptor beta chain emerged from a study of T-cell memory formation after mild COVID-19. Study-wide background: Clusters were largely donor specific. Overall study findings and caveats: The second-wave clones peaking on day 37 were not confirmed as SARS-CoV-2-specific. CD4+ contracting clones were mainly CM and EM; CD8+ ones, EMRA.

With 1 base clipped from V and 5 bases from J, the junction kept 2 bases outside the gene matches. Germline-derived CDR1 and CDR2 are SGHRS and YFSETQ. This CDR3 comprises 14 residues. MiXCR, run by TCRdb on the 5' RACE reads, gives a single entry per CDR3 protein. Of about 290,000 distinct CDR3 sequences in the sample, around a sixth were seen once. Regarding this clonotype: Its target is not known.

This TCR was recovered from a man aged 18 to 29 who had mild COVID-19 (a few samples of this study predate the infection). Cell type and time point are not known. The chain recombines TRBV5-1 with TRBJ1-2; 10 nucleotides agree with TRBD1. Input material: PBMCs or a T cell subset sorted from them (not recorded which). The CDR3 region is CASSLRQGAYGYTF. Here the CDR3 DNA reads TGCGCCAGCAGCTTGAGACAGGGGGCGTATGGCTACACCTTC.